This is a list of T cell receptor beta chains from one sample in a study of cytomegalovirus exposure and HLA in healthy donors. This table comes from immunoSEQ multiplex PCR, and its TCRdb copy is limited to in-frame clones, with some not included. The sample contains roughly 140,000 clones, approximately 68% of which appear only once. The source material was PBMCs. The receptors derive from a man aged 55 to 70 in good health and CMV-seronegative. Both conserved end residues are part of each CDR3. D genes are given only for firm matches. Clone size is stated in some rows and not others, as once, few, many or a class when expanded.

v_gene,abundance,j_gene,d_gene,CDR3nt,CDR3aa
TRBV9,few,TRBJ1-2,TRBD1,TGTGCCAGCAGCCCTACATTCACAGGGGCGGACTATGGCTACACCTTC,CASSPTFTGADYGYTF
TRBV7-2,.,TRBJ2-7,TRBD1,TGTGCCAGCAGCCCCCCCGGGACAGGCTCCTACGAGCAGTACTTC,CASSPPGTGSYEQYF
TRBV7-3,.,TRBJ1-2,.,TGTGCCAGCAGCCCTGGGACACAGCTTAACTATGGCTACACCTTC,CASSPGTQLNYGYTF
TRBV29-1,.,TRBJ1-5,.,TGCAGCGTTTCAGGGGACGGTCAGCCCCAGCATTTT,CSVSGDGQPQHF
TRBV29-1,.,TRBJ2-1,.,TGCAGCGTCCGACCCCGGCTAGCCTACAATGAGCAGTTCTTC,CSVRPRLAYNEQFF
TRBV6-5,few,TRBJ1-4,.,TGTGCCAGCACCCGGGGGGGAGCTAATGAAAAACTGTTTTTT,CASTRGGANEKLFF
TRBV4-3,.,TRBJ1-2,.,TGCGCCAGCAGCCGGGCTCCCGGGGTGCCTAATGGCTACACCTTC,CASSRAPGVPNGYTF
TRBV7-8,.,TRBJ1-3,TRBD1,TGTGCCAGCAGCTTCAGGGGGAATATTGGAAACACCATATATTTT,CASSFRGNIGNTIYF
TRBV6-5,.,TRBJ2-7,TRBD2,TGTGCCAGCAGACTCCTAGCGGGAGCCGATTACGAGCAGTACTTC,CASRLLAGADYEQYF
TRBV7-9,.,TRBJ2-7,TRBD2,TGTGCCAGCAGCCCCTTAGCGGGAAGCTCCTACGAGCAGTACTTC,CASSPLAGSSYEQYF
TRBV19,.,TRBJ2-7,.,TGTGCCAGTAGTATGGGAGGCGGGACCGCCTACGAGCAGTACTTC,CASSMGGGTAYEQYF
TRBV7-3,.,TRBJ1-2,.,TGTGCCAGCAGCGCCAACGACGGGAAAGGTGGCTACACCTTC,CASSANDGKGGYTF
TRBV7-2,.,TRBJ1-2,.,TGTGCCAGCAGCTCGACCGGGGGGCTGGGGTATGGCTACACCTTC,CASSSTGGLGYGYTF
TRBV6-5,.,TRBJ1-3,.,TGTGCCAGCAGGCGTCAGACAGACTCTGGAAACACCATATATTTT,CASRRQTDSGNTIYF
TRBV18,few,TRBJ2-3,TRBD1,TGTGCCAGCTCACCACGGACAGGGGGCACAGATACGCAGTATTTT,CASSPRTGGTDTQYF
TRBV28,.,TRBJ1-1,TRBD1,TGTGCCAGCAGTGGGGGGACAGGGGCGAACACTGAAGCTTTCTTT,CASSGGTGANTEAFF
TRBV10-3,.,TRBJ2-7,TRBD1,TGTGCCATCAGTGGGGACAGTGGGGCCTACGAGCAGTACTTC,CAISGDSGAYEQYF
TRBV29-1,.,TRBJ1-2,.,TGCAGCGTTTTGTCCGTTAACTATGGCTACACCTTC,CSVLSVNYGYTF
TRBV4-2,once,TRBJ2-7,TRBD1,TGTGCCAGCAGCCAAGACCTGACAGGGATCGAGCAGTACTTC,CASSQDLTGIEQYF
TRBV5-8,.,TRBJ1-2,.,TGTGCCAGCAGCTTGGGGTATGGCGGCAGGACACCGAAGGGCAGGAGTGGCTACACCTTC,CASSLGYGGRTPKGRSGYTF
TRBV28,.,TRBJ1-5,.,TGTGCCAGCAGTTTATATACAGGCTCGGGGGTATTGGCGCCCCAGCATTTT,CASSLYTGSGVLAPQHF
TRBV6-1,.,TRBJ1-5,TRBD1,TGTGCCAGCGGGACAGGGTTCGAGGGCAATCAGCCCCAGCATTTT,CASGTGFEGNQPQHF
TRBV5-4,.,TRBJ2-2,.,TGTGCCAGCAGCTTAGGGACTAACACCGGGGAGCTGTTTTTT,CASSLGTNTGELFF
TRBV13,few,TRBJ2-5,TRBD2,TGTGCCAGCAGCTTAGGCGCTAGCGGGTACCAAGAGACCCAGTACTTC,CASSLGASGYQETQYF
TRBV6-5,.,TRBJ1-2,.,TGTGCCAGCAGTTACAGGGGTGCTGACTATGGCTACACCTTC,CASSYRGADYGYTF
TRBV9,.,TRBJ1-1,.,TGTGCCAGCAGCGCAAAGGAAACAGGGCGGGTTCACACTGAAGCTTTCTTT,CASSAKETGRVHTEAFF